A single sample is the source of the 29 T cell receptor beta chains below, sequenced in a study of T cell responses to AZD1222 COVID-19 vaccine. The table came from immunoSEQ multiplex PCR; TCRdb's copy has only in-frame clones and leaves some out. Among some 200,000 clones listed, 70% to 90% were seen once. Source: peripheral blood, taken 28 days after the second AZD1222 dose. The receptors stem from an adult who received the AZD1222 COVID-19 vaccine.

This clone was observed a single time. The rearrangement uses TRBV10-1 and TRBJ1-5; D is undetermined. The CDR3 spans 13 residues. V was clipped by 2 bases and J by 7 bases, with 9 bases between them. The germline CDR1 and CDR2 sequences are WNHNN and SYGVQD (reference sequence). DNA for the CDR3: TGCGCCAGCAGTGAGGACTTGCCGCAGCCCCAGCATTTT. Its protein product is CASSEDLPQPQHF.

The J gene is TRBJ2-7, the V gene TRBV7-9; 12 bases line up with TRBD1. Per the germline V gene, CDR1 is SEHNR and CDR2 is FQNEAQ (reference sequence). V gave up 6 bases and J gave up 5 bases; unmatched junction bases: 8. The CDR3 totals 15 residues. The CDR3 spells CASRRTGQGAHEQYF. CDR3 DNA sequence: TGTGCCAGCAGACGAACGGGACAGGGGGCCCACGAGCAGTACTTC.

This clone was picked up one time. The CDR3 DNA reads as TGTGCCACCAGTGCTTGGACAGGGGCCACAGATACGCAGTATTTT. Its translation is CATSAWTGATDTQYF. The chain carries TRBV24-1 and TRBJ2-3; TRBD1 matches 9 bases. The germline gives CDR1 KGHDR, CDR2 SFDVKD. This CDR3 contains 15 residues. With 5 bases clipped from V and 2 bases from J, the junction kept 4 bases outside the gene matches.

The chain uses TRBV27 and TRBJ1-5; 7 positions match TRBD1. Losses at the gene ends were 5 bases for V and 6 bases for J; bases not matched to a gene: 10. The germline gives CDR1 MNHEY, CDR2 SMNVEV (reference sequence). The CDR3 contains 15 residues. The CDR3 nucleotides are TGTGCCAGCAGTCTTGAGTGGACAGGTGGTCAGCCCCAGCATTTT. Protein sequence: CASSLEWTGGQPQHF.

V is TRBV6-2 or TRBV6-3 and J is TRBJ2-3; 9 nucleotides match TRBD2. J was trimmed by 4 bases and V by 2 bases; bases with no gene match: 10. The CDR3 covers 17 residues. CDR1 is MNHEY and CDR2 is SVGEGT in the germline V gene. The CDR3, as DNA: TGTGCCAGCAGTTACATCACTCATAGCGGGAGCGCAGATACGCAGTATTTT. Residues: CASSYITHSGSADTQYF.

The chain joins TRBV6-2 or TRBV6-3 to TRBJ1-1; 10 bases are a match to TRBD1. In germline, CDR1 is MNHEY, CDR2 SVGEGT. The CDR3 runs to 16 residues. V dropped 6 bases and J dropped 1; count of bases not matched to a gene: 8. DNA for the CDR3: TGTGCCAGCAGCCTAGACAGGGGGCCGCAGAACACTGAAGCTTTCTTT. Protein: CASSLDRGPQNTEAFF.

The chain recombines TRBV7-2 with TRBJ2-7, with 7 nucleotides matching TRBD2. Germline V gene data show CDR1 as SGHTA and CDR2 as FQGNSA. The CDR3 totals 14 residues. V gave up 11 bases and J gave up 0 bases; unmatched junction bases: 10. CDR3 protein: CACQPGGSSYEQYF. CDR3 DNA sequence: TGTGCCTGCCAGCCGGGCGGGAGCTCCTACGAGCAGTACTTC.

The J gene is TRBJ1-6, the V gene TRBV21-1. TRBV21-1 is a recognized pseudogene. This CDR3 region has 18 residues. CDR3 amino acids: CASSSNRGSPPGNSPLHF. CDR3 coding DNA: TGTGCCAGCAGCAGTAACCGGGGCAGCCCTCCGGGGAATTCACCCCTCCACTTT.

This chain links TRBV6-5 with TRBJ1-1; no definite D call. CDR3 length equals 14 residues. Germline V lookup: CDR1 MNHEY, CDR2 SVGAGI. V was cut by 4 bases and J by 8 bases, with 17 bases left in between. CDR3 sequence: CASSLGGMEREAFF. DNA for the CDR3: TGTGCCAGCAGTTTGGGCGGTATGGAACGGGAAGCTTTCTTT.

Concerning this clone: Other DNA sequences in this sample translate to the same CDR3. The chain recombines TRBV15 with TRBJ2-2; D gene uncertain. The germline V gene encodes CDR1 LNHNV and CDR2 YYDKDF (reference sequence). The V end was cut by 0 bases, the J end by 5 bases, with 7 bases between. This CDR3 contains 14 residues. CDR3 sequence: CATSRDRETGELFF. DNA for the CDR3: TGTGCCACCAGCAGAGATCGTGAAACCGGGGAGCTGTTTTTT.

The CDR3 DNA sequence: TGTGCCAGTAGTATAGATCCCGGGGAGACCCAGTACTTC. This gives the protein CASSIDPGETQYF. This chain links TRBV19 with TRBJ2-5; no reliable D call. The CDR3 contains 13 residues. Germline lookup yields CDR1 LNHDA and CDR2 SQIVND (reference sequence). V was trimmed by 0 bases and J by 5 bases, leaving 7 bases between them.

This chain uses TRBV5-5 with TRBJ2-1; TRBD2 aligns across 7 bases. V shed 4 bases, J shed 7 bases, and the junction held 14 bases outside the gene matches. This CDR3 has 16 residues. Germline V gene data show CDR1 as SGHKS and CDR2 as YYEKEE (reference sequence). CDR3 in DNA: TGTGCCAGCAGCGTCCTTGTGGCAGGGAGGGGTAATGAGCAGTTCTTC. Translating gives CASSVLVAGRGNEQFF.

V is TRBV7-9 and J is TRBJ1-5; D is unclear. The V end lost 5 bases, the J end lost 2 bases, and 13 bases lay between the germline ends. There are 15 residues in the CDR3. Germline loops: CDR1 SEHNR, CDR2 FQNEAQ (reference sequence). The CDR3 reads CASSQDGWRNQPQHF. CDR3 coding DNA: TGTGCCAGCAGCCAGGACGGCTGGCGCAATCAGCCCCAGCATTTT.

This clone has only one observation. The CDR3: CATNRDSNTGELFF. The CDR3 DNA is TGTGCCACCAACCGGGACTCTAACACCGGGGAGCTGTTTTTT. This chain joins TRBV10-3 and TRBJ2-2; perhaps TRBD2 as D (6 bases). Germline values: CDR1 ENHRY, CDR2 SYGVKD. Trimming took off 10 bases at V and 2 bases at J, with 14 bases between the two ends. The CDR3 spans 14 residues.

This clone has a single count. The rearrangement links TRBV5-4 to TRBJ2-3; 7 nucleotides agree with TRBD1. CDR1 and CDR2 from the germline V gene are SGHNT and YYREEE (reference sequence). CDR3 size: 16 residues. V lost 2 bases, J lost 6 bases, and 12 bases stayed unmatched. The CDR3 reads CASSLGQAVLQDTQYF. The CDR3 DNA reads as TGTGCCAGCAGCTTAGGACAGGCCGTCCTTCAGGATACGCAGTATTTT.

This chain connects TRBV30 to TRBJ2-3; 8 bases align to TRBD1. The CDR3 is 16 amino acids. CDR1 and CDR2 from the germline V gene are GTSNPN and SVGIG (reference sequence). The junction had 11 bases not matched to a gene; V was cut back by 4 bases and J by 2 bases. The CDR3: CAWNLPQGANTDTQYF. CDR3 DNA: TGTGCCTGGAATCTACCGCAGGGGGCTAACACAGATACGCAGTATTTT. Based on the CDR3 plus reference TRBV30 and TRBJ2-3, the full variable domain is SQTIHQWPATLVQPVGSPLSLECTVEGTSNPNLYWYRQAAGRGLQLLFYSVGIGQISSEVPQNLSASRPQDRQFILSSKKLLLSDSGFYLCAWNLPQGANTDTQYFGPGTRLTVL.

The V and J genes are TRBV14 and TRBJ1-2; 7 bases fit TRBD1. CDR1 is SGHDN, CDR2 FVKESK, per germline. V was clipped by 6 bases and J by 11 bases; unmatched bases: 15. There are 14 residues in the CDR3. This chain's CDR3 is CASSSTGKHPGYTF. The CDR3, as DNA: TGTGCCAGCAGTTCGACAGGGAAACACCCGGGATACACCTTC.

This rearrangement joins TRBV2 to TRBJ2-7; D not resolved. CDR3 length: 11 residues. Per germline, CDR1 SNHLY and CDR2 FYNNEI. Trimming took 6 bases from V and 6 from J, leaving 9 bases between them. The CDR3 DNA reads as TGTGCCAGCAGCCCAGGATTCGAGCAGTACTTC. Its translation is CASSPGFEQYF. The whole variable domain, filled in from reference TRBV2 and TRBJ2-7, reads EPEVTQTPSHQVTQMGQEVILRCVPISNHLYFYWYRQILGQKVEFLVSFYNNEISEKSEIFDDQFSVERPDGSNFTLKIRSTKLEDSAMYFCASSPGFEQYFGPGTRLTVT.

The chain is built from TRBV9 and TRBJ2-3, with 9 bases that match TRBD2. CDR3 length: 14 amino acids. V lost 3 bases, J lost 5 bases, and 4 bases stayed unmatched. The germline gives CDR1 SGDLS, CDR2 YYNGEE. The CDR3 is CASSDAGGIDTQYF. The DNA of the CDR3 is TGTGCCAGCAGCGATGCGGGAGGGATAGATACGCAGTATTTT.

The genes are TRBV5-1 and TRBJ2-7; TRBD1 agrees at 10 bases. The V gene's germline CDR1 is SGHRS and CDR2 YFSETQ. The junction had 8 bases not matched to a gene; V was cut back by 4 bases and J by 7 bases. This CDR3 has 14 residues. This chain's CDR3 is CASSPSDRGQEQYF. CDR3 coding DNA: TGCGCCAGCAGCCCGTCTGACAGGGGGCAAGAGCAGTACTTC.

The V and J genes are TRBV6-5 and TRBJ1-3; D remains unclear. The germline CDR1 and CDR2 sequences are MNHEY and SVGAGI. V lost 2 bases to trimming and J lost 7 bases, with 9 bases between them. The CDR3 consists of 13 residues. The chain's CDR3 is CASSYPGGNTIYF. CDR3 bases: TGTGCCAGCAGTTACCCGGGCGGGAACACCATATATTTT.

V gene TRBV6-5 combines with J gene TRBJ1-3; no firm D call. Germline assignment: CDR1 MNHEY and CDR2 SVGAGI. This CDR3 contains 16 residues. Trimming removed 0 bases from V and 0 bases from J, with 9 bases in between. This CDR3 reads CASSYSLVPSGNTIYF. CDR3 DNA: TGTGCCAGCAGTTACTCTTTGGTGCCCTCTGGAAACACCATATATTTT.

The chain couples TRBV27 to TRBJ2-7; 8 nucleotides line up with TRBD1. This CDR3 is 14 amino acids long. V was pared by 4 bases and J by 2 bases, with 4 bases of the junction left unmatched. Germline values: CDR1 MNHEY, CDR2 SMNVEV (reference sequence). CDR3 sequence: CASSSTGAPYEQYF. In nucleotides, the CDR3 is TGTGCCAGCAGTTCGACAGGGGCTCCCTACGAGCAGTACTTC.

The rearrangement uses TRBV5-6 and TRBJ2-3; the D gene is possibly TRBD2 (6 bases). V dropped 6 bases and J dropped 0 bases, with 14 bases sitting between them. The CDR3 has 15 amino acids. Germline V lookup: CDR1 SGHDT, CDR2 YYEEEE. The CDR3 DNA sequence: TGTGCCAGCACCTGGGGCAGCGGGAGCACAGATACGCAGTATTTT. This encodes CASTWGSGSTDTQYF. The variable domain in full, completed from reference TRBV5-6 and TRBJ2-3, reads DAGVTQSPTHLIKTRGQQVTLRCSPKSGHDTVSWYQQALGQGPQFIFQYYEEEERQRGNFPDRFSGHQFPNYSSELNVNALLLGDSALYLCASTWGSGSTDTQYFGPGTRLTVL.

This clone was counted a single time. This chain connects TRBV7-9 to TRBJ1-2, with D possibly TRBD1 on 5 matching bases. Germline CDR1 is SEHNR and CDR2 is FQNEAQ (reference sequence). Trimming cost V 3 bases and J 3 bases, with 8 bases left between them. The CDR3 has 13 residues. The CDR3 DNA reads TGTGCCAGCAGCTTGGGCAGGGACTATGGCTACACCTTC. Translating gives CASSLGRDYGYTF.

The chain is built from TRBV6-1 and TRBJ1-6; 8 bases align to TRBD1. Germline values: CDR1 MNHNS, CDR2 SASEGT. V shed 0 bases and J 6 bases; nucleotides not matched to a gene: 4. CDR3 size: 16 residues. This chain's CDR3 is CASSEAYRGSNSPLHF. The CDR3 region has the DNA TGTGCCAGCAGTGAAGCGTACAGGGGGTCTAATTCACCCCTCCACTTT.

This clone was seen only a few times. The chain combines TRBV4-1 with TRBJ2-7, with a tentative D call TRBD2 (5 bases). Germline CDR1 MGHRA, CDR2 YSYEKL. CDR3 length: 14 amino acids. Trimming took 5 bases from V and 2 from J, leaving 13 bases between them. CDR3 region: CASSFEGTTYEQYF. In nucleotides, the CDR3 is TGCGCCAGCAGCTTCGAGGGCACGACCTACGAGCAGTACTTC.

The chain recombines TRBV5-1 with TRBJ2-5, with a tentative D call TRBD2 (5 bases). Trimming shortened V by 4 bases and J by 3 bases, and 7 bases separated the two germline ends. The CDR3 has 12 residues. Germline V CDR1 and CDR2: SGHRS, YFSETQ. The CDR3 region has the DNA TGCGCCAGCAGCCTAGCAGAAGAGACCCAGTACTTC. Translated: CASSLAEETQYF.

V is TRBV19 and J is TRBJ2-1, with no clear D. Germline values: CDR1 LNHDA, CDR2 SQIVND (reference sequence). The ends were cut back, 7 bases at V and 0 bases at J, with 19 bases in the middle. CDR3 size: 17 residues. CDR3 region: CASTPVEPSSSYNEQFF. CDR3 DNA: TGTGCCAGTACCCCTGTAGAACCCTCTAGCTCCTACAATGAGCAGTTCTTC.